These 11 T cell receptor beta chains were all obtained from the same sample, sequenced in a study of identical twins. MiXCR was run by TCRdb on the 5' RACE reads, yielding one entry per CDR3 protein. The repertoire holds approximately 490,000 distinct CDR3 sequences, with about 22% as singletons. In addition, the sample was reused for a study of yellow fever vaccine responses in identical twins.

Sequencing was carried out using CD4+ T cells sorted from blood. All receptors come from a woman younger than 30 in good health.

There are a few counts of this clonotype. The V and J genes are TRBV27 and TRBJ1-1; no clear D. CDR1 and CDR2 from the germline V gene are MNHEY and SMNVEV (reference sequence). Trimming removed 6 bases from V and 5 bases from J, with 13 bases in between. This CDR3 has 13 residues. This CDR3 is CASRKGVETEAFF. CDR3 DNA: TGTGCCAGCAGGAAGGGTGTAGAAACTGAAGCTTTCTTT.

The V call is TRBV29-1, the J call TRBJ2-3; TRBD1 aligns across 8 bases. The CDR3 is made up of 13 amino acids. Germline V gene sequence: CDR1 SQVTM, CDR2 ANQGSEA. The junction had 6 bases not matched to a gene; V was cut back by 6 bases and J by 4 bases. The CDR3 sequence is CSVPGQVADTQYF. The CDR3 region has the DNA TGCAGCGTACCGGGACAGGTGGCAGATACGCAGTATTTT.

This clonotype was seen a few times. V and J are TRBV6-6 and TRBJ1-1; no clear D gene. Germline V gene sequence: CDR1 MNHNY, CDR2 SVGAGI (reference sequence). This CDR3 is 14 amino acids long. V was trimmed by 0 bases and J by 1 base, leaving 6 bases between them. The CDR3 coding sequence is TGTGCCAGCAGTTACTCGACGGAGAACACTGAAGCTTTCTTT. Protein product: CASSYSTENTEAFF.

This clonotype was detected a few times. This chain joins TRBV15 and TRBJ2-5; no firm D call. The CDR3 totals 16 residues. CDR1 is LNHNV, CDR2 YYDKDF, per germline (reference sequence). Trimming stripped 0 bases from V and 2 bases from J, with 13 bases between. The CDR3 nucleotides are TGTGCCACCAGCAGAGATGGGATCGCCCAACAAGAGACCCAGTACTTC. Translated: CATSRDGIAQQETQYF. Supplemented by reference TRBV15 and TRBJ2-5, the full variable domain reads DAMVIQNPRYQVTQFGKPVTLSCSQTLNHNVMYWYQQKSSQAPKLLFHYYDKDFNNEADTPDNFQSRRPNTSFCFLDIRSPGLGDTAMYLCATSRDGIAQQETQYFGPGTRLLVL.

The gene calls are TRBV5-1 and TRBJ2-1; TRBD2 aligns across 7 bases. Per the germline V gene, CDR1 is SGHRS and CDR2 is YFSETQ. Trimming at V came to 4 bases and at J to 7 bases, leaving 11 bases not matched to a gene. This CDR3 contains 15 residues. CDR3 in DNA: TGCGCCAGCAGCACTAACCCGGGACTACCAAATGAGCAGTTCTTC. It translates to CASSTNPGLPNEQFF. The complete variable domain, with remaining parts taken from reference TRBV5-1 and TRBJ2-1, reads KAGVTQTPRYLIKTRGQQVTLSCSPISGHRSVSWYQQTPGQGLQFLFEYFSETQRNKGNFPGRFSGRQFSNSRSEMNVSTLELGDSALYLCASSTNPGLPNEQFFGPGTRLTVL.

In nucleotides, the CDR3 is TGCGCCAGCAGCTTGGCACCTTTTGAAGCTTTCTTT. Encoded protein: CASSLAPFEAFF. The J gene is TRBJ1-1, the V gene TRBV5-1; D unresolved. CDR1 SGHRS and CDR2 YFSETQ come from the germline V gene. The CDR3 loop spans 12 amino acids. Deletions cut 0 bases from V and 7 bases from J, with 7 bases between.

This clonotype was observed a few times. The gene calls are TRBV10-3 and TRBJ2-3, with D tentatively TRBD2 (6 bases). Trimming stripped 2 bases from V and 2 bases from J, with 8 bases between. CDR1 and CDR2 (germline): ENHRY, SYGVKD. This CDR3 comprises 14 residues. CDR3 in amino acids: CAISEREVTDTQYF. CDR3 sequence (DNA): TGTGCCATCAGTGAGAGGGAGGTCACAGATACGCAGTATTTT.

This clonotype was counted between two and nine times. CDR3 sequence (DNA): TGTGCCAGCAGCTTAGGATTGGGGGGGAAGTCGATTAACTATGGCTACACCTTC. Its protein product is CASSLGLGGKSINYGYTF. The chain has TRBV7-6 and TRBJ1-2; weak D call: TRBD1 (5 bases). The CDR3 sequence is 18 residues long. V was clipped by 1 base and J by 1 base, with 19 bases between them. The germline CDR1 and CDR2 sequences are SGHVS and FNYEAQ.

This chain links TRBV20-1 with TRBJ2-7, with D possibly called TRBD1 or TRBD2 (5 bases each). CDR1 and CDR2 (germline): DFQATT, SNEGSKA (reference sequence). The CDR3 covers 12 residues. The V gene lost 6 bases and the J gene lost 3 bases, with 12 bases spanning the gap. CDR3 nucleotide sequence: TGCAGTGCAACGGGACGAGACTACGAGCAGTACTTC. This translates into CSATGRDYEQYF.

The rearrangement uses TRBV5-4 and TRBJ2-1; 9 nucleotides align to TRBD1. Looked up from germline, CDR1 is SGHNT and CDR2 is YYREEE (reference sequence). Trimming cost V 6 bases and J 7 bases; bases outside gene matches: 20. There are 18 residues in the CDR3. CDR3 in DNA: TGTGCCAGCATCCGCGGGAACAGGGGGCTAGAGGGTGGGAATGAGCAGTTCTTC. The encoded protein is CASIRGNRGLEGGNEQFF. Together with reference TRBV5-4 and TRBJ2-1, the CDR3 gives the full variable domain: ETGVTQSPTHLIKTRGQQVTLRCSSQSGHNTVSWYQQALGQGPQFIFQYYREEENGRGNFPPRFSGLQFPNYSSELNVNALELDDSALYLCASIRGNRGLEGGNEQFFGPGTRLTVL.

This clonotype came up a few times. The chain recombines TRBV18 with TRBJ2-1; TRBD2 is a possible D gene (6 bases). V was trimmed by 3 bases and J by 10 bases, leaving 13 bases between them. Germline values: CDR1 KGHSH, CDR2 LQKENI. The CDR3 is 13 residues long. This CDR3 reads CASSPGLLEEQFF. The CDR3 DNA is TGTGCCAGCTCACCCGGACTACTTGAAGAGCAGTTCTTC.